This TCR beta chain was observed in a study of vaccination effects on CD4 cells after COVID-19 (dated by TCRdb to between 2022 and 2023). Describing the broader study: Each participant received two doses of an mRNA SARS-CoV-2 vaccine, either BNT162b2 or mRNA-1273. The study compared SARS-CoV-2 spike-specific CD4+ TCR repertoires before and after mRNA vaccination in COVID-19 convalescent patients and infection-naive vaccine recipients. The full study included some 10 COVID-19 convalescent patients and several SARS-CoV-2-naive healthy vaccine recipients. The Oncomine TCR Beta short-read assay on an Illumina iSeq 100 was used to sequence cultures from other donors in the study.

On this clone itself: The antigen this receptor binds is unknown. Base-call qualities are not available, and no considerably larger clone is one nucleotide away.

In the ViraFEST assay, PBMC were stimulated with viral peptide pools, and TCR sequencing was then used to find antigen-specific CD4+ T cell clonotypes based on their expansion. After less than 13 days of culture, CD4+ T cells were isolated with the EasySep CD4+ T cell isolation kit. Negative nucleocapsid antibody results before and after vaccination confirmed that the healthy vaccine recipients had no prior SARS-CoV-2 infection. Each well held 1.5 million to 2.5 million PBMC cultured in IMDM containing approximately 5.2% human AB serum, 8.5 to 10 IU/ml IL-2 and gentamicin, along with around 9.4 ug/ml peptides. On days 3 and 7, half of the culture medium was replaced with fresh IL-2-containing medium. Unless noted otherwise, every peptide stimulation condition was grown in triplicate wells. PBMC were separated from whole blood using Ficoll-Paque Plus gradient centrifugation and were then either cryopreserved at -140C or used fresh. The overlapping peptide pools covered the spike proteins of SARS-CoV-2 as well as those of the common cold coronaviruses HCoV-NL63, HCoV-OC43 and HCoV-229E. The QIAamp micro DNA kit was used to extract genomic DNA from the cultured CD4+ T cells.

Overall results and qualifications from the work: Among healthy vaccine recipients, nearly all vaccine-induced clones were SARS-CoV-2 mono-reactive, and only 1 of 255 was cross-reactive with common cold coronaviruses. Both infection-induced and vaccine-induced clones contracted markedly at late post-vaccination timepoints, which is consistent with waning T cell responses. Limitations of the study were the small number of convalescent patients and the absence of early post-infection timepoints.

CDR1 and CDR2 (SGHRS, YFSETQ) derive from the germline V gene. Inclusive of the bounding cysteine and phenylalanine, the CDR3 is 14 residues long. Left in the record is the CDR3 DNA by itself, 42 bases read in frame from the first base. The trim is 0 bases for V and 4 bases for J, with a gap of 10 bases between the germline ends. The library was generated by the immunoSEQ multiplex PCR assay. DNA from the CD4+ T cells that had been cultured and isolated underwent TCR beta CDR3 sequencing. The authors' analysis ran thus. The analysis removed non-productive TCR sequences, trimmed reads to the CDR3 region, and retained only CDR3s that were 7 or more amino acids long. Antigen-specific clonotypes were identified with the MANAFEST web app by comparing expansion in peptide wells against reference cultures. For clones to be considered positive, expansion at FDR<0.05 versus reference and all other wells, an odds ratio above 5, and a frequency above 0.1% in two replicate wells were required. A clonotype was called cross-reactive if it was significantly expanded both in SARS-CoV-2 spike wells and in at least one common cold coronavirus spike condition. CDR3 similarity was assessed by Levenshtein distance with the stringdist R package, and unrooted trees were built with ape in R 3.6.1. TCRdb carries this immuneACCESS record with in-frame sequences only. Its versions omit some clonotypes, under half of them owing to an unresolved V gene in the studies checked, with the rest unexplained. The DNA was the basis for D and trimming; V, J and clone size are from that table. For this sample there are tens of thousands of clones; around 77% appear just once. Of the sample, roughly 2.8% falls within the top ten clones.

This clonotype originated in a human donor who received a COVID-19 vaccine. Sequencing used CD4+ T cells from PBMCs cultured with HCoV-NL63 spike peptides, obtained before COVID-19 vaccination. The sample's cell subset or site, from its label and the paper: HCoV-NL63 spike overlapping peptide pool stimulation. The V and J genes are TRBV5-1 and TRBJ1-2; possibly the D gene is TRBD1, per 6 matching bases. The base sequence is TGCGCCAGCAGCTTGGCGACAGGCACCTATGGCTACACCTTC. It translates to CASSLATGTYGYTF.